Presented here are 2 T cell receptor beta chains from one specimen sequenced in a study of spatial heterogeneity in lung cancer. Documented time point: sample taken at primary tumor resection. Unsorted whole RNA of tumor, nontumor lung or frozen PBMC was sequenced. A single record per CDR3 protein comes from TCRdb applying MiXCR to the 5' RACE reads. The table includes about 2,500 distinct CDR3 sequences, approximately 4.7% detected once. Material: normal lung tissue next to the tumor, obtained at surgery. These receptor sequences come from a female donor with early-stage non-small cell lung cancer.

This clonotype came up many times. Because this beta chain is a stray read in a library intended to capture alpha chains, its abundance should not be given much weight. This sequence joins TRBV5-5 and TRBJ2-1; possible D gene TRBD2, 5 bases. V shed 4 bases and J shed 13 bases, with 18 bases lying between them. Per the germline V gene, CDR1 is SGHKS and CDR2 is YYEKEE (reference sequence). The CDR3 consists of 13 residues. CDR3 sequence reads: CASSDLLAQLQFF. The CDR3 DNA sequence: TGTGCCAGCAGCGACCTCCTAGCTCAACTTCAGTTCTTC.

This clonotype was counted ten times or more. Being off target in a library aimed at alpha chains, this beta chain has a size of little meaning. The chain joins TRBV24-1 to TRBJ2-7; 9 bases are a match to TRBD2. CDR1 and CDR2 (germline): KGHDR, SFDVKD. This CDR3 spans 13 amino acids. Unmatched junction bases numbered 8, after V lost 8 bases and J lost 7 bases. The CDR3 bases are TGTGCCACCACTAGCGGGACGTCGGGGGAGCAGTACTTC. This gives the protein CATTSGTSGEQYF.